This record concerns one T cell receptor beta chain sequence. Its antigen is still unknown. This sample was taken from a study of early T cells in non-severe SARS-CoV-2 infection. Study in general: Sequencing of bulk RNA from unsorted whole blood was done, without chain pairing.

Individual cDNA molecules received unique molecular identifiers. TCRdb called the 5' RACE reads again in MiXCR, with one record for every CDR3 protein. Among roughly 64,000 distinct CDR3 sequences, around 13% were seen once, and the ten largest hold 4% to 5%. Looked up from germline, CDR1 is SGHTA and CDR2 is FQGNSA. V shed 5 bases, J shed 1 base, and the junction held 3 bases outside the gene matches. CDR3 length: 15 amino acids. Study results and caveats: VDJdb-based annotation leaned toward anti-spike CD8 responses and missed private and CD4 specificities.

This rearrangement joins TRBV7-2 to TRBJ2-2, with 8 bases matching TRBD2. The receptor was derived from an adult who was a healthcare worker with PCR-confirmed SARS-CoV-2 infection or an uninfected control (not recorded which). Sequenced input: whole blood. The CDR3 DNA reads as TGTGCCAGCAGCATTAGCGGGGTGAACACCGGGGAGCTGTTTTTT. This codes for CASSISGVNTGELFF.